This record concerns one TCR beta chain sequence. Antigen unknown. These data come from a study of CD8+CD57+ T cells in acquired aplastic anemia. Overall study context: The DNA of sorted CD4+ and CD8+ cells averaged about 3 ug.

General study findings and limits: With respect to CD8+ Simpson's diversity, patients and controls did not differ significantly. A set of more than 25 CD8+ CDR3 sequences was shared between patients and controls, and these sequences appeared highly expressed in patients.

Patients who underwent sequencing had shown CD8+CD57+ cell expansion by flow cytometry. The blood sampling took place in patients who had so far received no therapy. The template for TCR beta VDJ and CDR3 sequence profiling was genomic DNA. Using its own MiXCR run on the reads, TCRdb lists one record per CDR3 protein. Of over 150,000 distinct CDR3 sequences listed, around 48% are singletons. The CDR3 extends over 13 amino acids. Trimming removed 4 bases from V and 8 bases from J, with 15 bases in between. The germline V gene encodes CDR1 DFQATT and CDR2 SNEGSKA (reference sequence). Sample: sorted CD4+, CD8+, or CD8+CD57+ T cells (not recorded which) from PBMCs. This chain connects TRBV20-1 to TRBJ2-1; D may be TRBD1 (5 bases). The sequence came from a human donor with aplastic anemia. The CDR3 DNA reads TGCAGTGCTATTCGGTGGGGCGTGGATGAGCAGTTCTTC. It codes for CSAIRWGVDEQFF.